This TCR beta chain stems from a study of PD-1 blockade in mismatch repair-deficient tumors. At the level of the study: Patients had approximately 11 mismatch repair-deficient cancer types, all previously treated and progressing. Points from the study as a whole: After pembrolizumab, tumor-resident clones rose rapidly, then generally contracted before radiologic responses.

Germline values: CDR1 SGHRS, CDR2 YFSETQ. The V end lost 0 bases, the J end lost 5 bases, and 11 bases lay between the germline ends. The CDR3 is 14 amino acids. About this clone itself: Its antigen is not identified.

The protocol was immunoSEQ multiplex PCR, while the TCRdb copy is restricted to in-frame clones and leaves out a portion. This sample has 80,000 to 100,000 clones; over 70% occur once, and the top ten carry under 3%. This TCR came from an adult with mismatch repair-deficient cancer. Sequences were derived from peripheral blood, sampled 12 weeks after starting pembrolizumab. The V gene is TRBV5-1, the J gene TRBJ2-5; either TRBD1 or TRBD2 may fit D (5 bases each). CDR3 bases: TGCGCCAGCAGCTTGGAACCGGGGCTGGAGACCCAGTACTTC. It specifies CASSLEPGLETQYF.